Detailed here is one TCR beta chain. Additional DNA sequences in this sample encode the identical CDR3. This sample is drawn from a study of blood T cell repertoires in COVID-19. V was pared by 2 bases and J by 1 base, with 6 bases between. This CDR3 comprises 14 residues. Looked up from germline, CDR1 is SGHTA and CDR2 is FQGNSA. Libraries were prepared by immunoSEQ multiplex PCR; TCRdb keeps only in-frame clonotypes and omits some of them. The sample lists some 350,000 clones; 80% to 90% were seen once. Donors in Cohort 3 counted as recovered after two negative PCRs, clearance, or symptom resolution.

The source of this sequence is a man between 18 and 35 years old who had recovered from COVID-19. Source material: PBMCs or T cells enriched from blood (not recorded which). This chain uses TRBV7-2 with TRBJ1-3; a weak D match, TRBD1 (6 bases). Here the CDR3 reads CASSLTGSGNTIYF. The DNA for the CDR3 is TGTGCCAGCAGCTTAACAGGGTCTGGAAACACCATATATTTT.